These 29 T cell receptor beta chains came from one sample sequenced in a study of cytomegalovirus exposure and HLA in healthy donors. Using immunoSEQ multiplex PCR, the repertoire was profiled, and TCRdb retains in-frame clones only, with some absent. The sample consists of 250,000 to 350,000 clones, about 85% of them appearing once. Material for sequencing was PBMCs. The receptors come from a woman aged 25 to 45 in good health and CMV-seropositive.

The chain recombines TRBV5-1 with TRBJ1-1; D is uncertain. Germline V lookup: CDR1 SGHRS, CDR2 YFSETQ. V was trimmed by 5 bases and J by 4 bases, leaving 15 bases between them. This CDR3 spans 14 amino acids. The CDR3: CASSLHDWGTEAFF. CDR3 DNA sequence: TGCGCCAGCAGTCTCCACGATTGGGGCACTGAAGCTTTCTTT.

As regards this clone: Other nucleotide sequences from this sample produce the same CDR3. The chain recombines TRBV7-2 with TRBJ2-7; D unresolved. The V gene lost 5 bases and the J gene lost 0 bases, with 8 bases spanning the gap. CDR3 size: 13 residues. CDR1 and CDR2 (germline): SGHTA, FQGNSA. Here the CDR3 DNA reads TGTGCCAGCAGCCTACAGAGCTCCTACGAGCAGTACTTC. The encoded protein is CASSLQSSYEQYF.

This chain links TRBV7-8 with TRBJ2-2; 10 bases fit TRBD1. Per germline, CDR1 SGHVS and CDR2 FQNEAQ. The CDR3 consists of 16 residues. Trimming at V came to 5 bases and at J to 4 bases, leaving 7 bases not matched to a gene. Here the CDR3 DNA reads TGTGCCAGCAGCCCACGGGACAGGGGTGGCACCGGGGAGCTGTTTTTT. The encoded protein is CASSPRDRGGTGELFF.

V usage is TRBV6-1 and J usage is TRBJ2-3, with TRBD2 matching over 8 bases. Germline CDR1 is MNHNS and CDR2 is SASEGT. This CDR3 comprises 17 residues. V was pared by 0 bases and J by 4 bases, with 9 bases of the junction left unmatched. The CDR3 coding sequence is TGTGCCAGCAGTGAAGCGTCTGGCGGGGGGTGGGCAGATACGCAGTATTTT. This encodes CASSEASGGGWADTQYF.

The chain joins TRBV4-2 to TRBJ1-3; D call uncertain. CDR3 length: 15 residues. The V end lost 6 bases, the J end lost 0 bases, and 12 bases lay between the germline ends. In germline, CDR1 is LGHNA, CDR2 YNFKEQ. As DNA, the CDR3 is TGTGCCAGCAGTGGCGACGGCAGCTCTGGAAACACCATATATTTT. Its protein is CASSGDGSSGNTIYF.

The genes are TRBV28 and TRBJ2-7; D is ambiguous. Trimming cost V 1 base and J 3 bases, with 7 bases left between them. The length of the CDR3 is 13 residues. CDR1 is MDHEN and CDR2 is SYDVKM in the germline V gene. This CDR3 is CASSLYHGYEQYF. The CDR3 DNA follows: TGTGCCAGCAGTTTATACCACGGCTACGAGCAGTACTTC.

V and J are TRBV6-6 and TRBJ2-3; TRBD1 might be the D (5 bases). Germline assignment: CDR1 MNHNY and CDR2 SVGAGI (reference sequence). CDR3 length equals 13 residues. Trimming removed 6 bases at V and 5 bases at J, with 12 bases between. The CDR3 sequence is CASSSTQGDTQYF. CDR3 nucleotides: TGTGCCAGCAGCTCGACTCAGGGAGATACGCAGTATTTT.

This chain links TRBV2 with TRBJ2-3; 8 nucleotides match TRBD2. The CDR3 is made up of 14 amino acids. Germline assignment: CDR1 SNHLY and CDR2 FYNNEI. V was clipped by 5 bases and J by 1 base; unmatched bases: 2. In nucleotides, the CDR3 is TGTGCCAGCAGTTTTAGCGGGGGCACAGATACGCAGTATTTT. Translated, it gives CASSFSGGTDTQYF.

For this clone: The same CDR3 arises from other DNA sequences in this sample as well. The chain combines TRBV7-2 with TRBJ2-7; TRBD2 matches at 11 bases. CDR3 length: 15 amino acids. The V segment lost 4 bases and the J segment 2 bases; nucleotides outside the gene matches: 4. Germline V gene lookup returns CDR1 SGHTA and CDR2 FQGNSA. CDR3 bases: TGTGCCAGCAGCTCTCTAGCGGGGGGTCCCTACGAGCAGTACTTC. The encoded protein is CASSSLAGGPYEQYF. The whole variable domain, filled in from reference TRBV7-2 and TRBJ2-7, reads GAGVSQSPSNKVTEKGKDVELRCDPISGHTALYWYRQSLGQGLEFLIYFQGNSAPDKSGLPSDRFSAERTGGSVSTLTIQRTQQEDSAVYLCASSSLAGGPYEQYFGPGTRLTVT.

The CDR3 nucleotides are TGCGCCAGCAGATCCACGCAGTCAAATTATGGCTACACCTTC. Encoded protein: CASRSTQSNYGYTF. The chain joins TRBV4-1 to TRBJ1-2; D is unresolved. Germline-derived CDR1 and CDR2 are MGHRA and YSYEKL. The CDR3 contains 14 residues. Trimming pared 6 bases from V and 5 bases from J, leaving 16 bases between.

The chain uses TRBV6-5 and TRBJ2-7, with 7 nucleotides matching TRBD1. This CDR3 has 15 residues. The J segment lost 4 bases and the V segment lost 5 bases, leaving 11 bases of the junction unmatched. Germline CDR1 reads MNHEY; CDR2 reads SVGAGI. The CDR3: CASSPDRAARYEQYF. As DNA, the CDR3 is TGTGCCAGCAGTCCAGACAGGGCAGCTCGTTACGAGCAGTACTTC.

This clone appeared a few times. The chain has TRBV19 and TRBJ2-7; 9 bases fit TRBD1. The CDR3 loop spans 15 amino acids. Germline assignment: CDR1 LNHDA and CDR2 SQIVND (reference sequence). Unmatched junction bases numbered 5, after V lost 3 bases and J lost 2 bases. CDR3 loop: CASSMGTGHPYEQYF. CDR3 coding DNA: TGTGCCAGTAGTATGGGGACAGGGCACCCCTACGAGCAGTACTTC.

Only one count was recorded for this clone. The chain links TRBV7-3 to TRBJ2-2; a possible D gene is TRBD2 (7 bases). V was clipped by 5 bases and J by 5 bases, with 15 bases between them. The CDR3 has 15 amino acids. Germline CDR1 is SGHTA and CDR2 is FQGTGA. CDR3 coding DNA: TGTGCCAGCAGCCTCCTGGGAGGGGGAACCGGGGAGCTGTTTTTT. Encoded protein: CASSLLGGGTGELFF.

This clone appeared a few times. CDR3 bases: TGTGCCAGCAGCTTTGGACAGGGCAATCAGCCCCAGCATTTT. This gives the protein CASSFGQGNQPQHF. The chain uses TRBV7-9 and TRBJ1-5; 7 bases align to TRBD1. Germline V gene lookup returns CDR1 SEHNR and CDR2 FQNEAQ (reference sequence). CDR3 length equals 14 residues. The V segment lost 3 bases and the J segment 2 bases; nucleotides outside the gene matches: 1. Full variable domain (rest looked up from reference TRBV7-9 and TRBJ1-5): DTGVSQNPRHKITKRGQNVTFRCDPISEHNRLYWYRQTLGQGPEFLTYFQNEAQLEKSRLLSDRFSAERPKGSFSTLEIQRTEQGDSAMYLCASSFGQGNQPQHFGDGTRLSIL.

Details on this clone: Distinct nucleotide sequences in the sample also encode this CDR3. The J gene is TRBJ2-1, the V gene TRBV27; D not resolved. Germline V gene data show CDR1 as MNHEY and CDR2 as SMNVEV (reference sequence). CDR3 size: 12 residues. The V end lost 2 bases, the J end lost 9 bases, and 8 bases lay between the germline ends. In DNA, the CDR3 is TGTGCCAGCAGTTTAAGGTCTAGTGAGCAGTTCTTC. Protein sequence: CASSLRSSEQFF.

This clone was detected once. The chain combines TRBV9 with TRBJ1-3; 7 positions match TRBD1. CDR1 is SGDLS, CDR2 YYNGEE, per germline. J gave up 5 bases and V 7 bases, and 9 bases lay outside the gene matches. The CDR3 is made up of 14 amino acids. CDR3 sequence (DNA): TGTGCCAGCTCCTCGACAGGGCAAAGAAACACCATATATTTT. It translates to CASSSTGQRNTIYF.

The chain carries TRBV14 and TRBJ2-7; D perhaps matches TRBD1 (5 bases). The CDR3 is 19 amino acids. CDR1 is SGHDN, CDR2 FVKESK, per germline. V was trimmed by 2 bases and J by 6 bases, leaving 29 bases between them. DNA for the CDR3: TGTGCCAGCAGCCAAACGGCCAGATCGGAGATAAGGAGTCAGGGCGAGCAGTACTTC. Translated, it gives CASSQTARSEIRSQGEQYF.

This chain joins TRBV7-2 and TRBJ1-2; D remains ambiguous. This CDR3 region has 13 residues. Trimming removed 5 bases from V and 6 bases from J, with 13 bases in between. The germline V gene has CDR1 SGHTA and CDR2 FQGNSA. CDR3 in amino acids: CASSPHPRNGYTF. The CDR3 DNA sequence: TGTGCCAGCAGCCCGCACCCTCGGAATGGCTACACCTTC.

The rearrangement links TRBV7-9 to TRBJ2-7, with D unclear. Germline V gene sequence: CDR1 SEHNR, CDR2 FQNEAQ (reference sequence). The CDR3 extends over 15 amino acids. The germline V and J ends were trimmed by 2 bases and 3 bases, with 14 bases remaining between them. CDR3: CASSLWLDNHYEQYF. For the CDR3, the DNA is TGTGCCAGCAGCTTATGGCTAGACAACCACTACGAGCAGTACTTC.

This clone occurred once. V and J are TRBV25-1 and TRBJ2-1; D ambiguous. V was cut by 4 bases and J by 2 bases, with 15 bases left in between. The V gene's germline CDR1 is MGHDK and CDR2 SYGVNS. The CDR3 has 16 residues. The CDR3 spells CASSAHGRSTYNEQFF. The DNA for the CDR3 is TGTGCCAGCAGTGCCCATGGGCGGAGTACCTACAATGAGCAGTTCTTC.

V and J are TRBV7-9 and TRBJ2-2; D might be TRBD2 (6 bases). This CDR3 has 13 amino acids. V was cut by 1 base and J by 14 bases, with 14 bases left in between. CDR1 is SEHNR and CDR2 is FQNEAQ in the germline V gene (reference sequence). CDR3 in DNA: TGTGCCAGCAGCTTAGACCCTAGCGCGACACTGTTTTTT. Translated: CASSLDPSATLFF.

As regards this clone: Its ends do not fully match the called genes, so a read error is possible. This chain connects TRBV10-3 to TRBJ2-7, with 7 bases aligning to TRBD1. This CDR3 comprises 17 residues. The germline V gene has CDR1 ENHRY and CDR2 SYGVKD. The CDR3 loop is CASSYGAPGTAFYEQYF. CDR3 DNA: TGTGCCAGCAGTTACGGAGCCCCCGGGACAGCCTTTTACGAGCAGTACTTC.

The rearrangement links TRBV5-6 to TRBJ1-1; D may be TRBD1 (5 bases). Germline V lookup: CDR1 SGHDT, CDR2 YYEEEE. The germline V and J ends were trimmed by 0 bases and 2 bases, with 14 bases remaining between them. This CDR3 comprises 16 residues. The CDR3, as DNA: TGTGCCAGCAGCTTGGTTTATCAGGGAGTAAACACTGAAGCTTTCTTT. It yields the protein CASSLVYQGVNTEAFF.

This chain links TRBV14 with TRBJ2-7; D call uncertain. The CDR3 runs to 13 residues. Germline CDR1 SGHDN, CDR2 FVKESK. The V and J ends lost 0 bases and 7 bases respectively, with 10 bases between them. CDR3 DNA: TGTGCCAGCAGCCAAGATCTCGTTCGGGAGCAGTACTTC. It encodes CASSQDLVREQYF.

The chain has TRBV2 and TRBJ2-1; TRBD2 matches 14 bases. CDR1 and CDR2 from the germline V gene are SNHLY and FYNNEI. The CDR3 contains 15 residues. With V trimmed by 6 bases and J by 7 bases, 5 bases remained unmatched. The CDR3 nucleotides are TGTGCCAGCAGCGTGACTAGCGGGAGGGTGAATGAGCAGTTCTTC. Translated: CASSVTSGRVNEQFF.

The CDR3 region is CASSLSPGQRETQYF. In DNA form, the CDR3 reads TGTGCCAGCAGTTTATCGCCGGGACAACGGGAGACCCAGTACTTC. The chain uses TRBV27 and TRBJ2-5; tentative D call: TRBD1 (6 bases). CDR3 size: 15 residues. Germline CDR1 is MNHEY and CDR2 is SMNVEV (reference sequence). V shed 0 bases and J shed 5 bases, with 13 bases lying between them.

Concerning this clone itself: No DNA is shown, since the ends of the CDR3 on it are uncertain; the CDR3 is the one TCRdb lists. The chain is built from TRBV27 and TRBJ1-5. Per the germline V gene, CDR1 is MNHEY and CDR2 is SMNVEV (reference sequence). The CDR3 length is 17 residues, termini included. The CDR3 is CARYACRADEADQPQHF.

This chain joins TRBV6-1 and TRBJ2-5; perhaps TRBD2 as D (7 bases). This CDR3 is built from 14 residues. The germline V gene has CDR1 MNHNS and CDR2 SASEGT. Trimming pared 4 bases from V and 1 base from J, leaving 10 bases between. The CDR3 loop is CASSGGGAQETQYF. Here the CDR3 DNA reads TGTGCCAGCAGTGGTGGGGGGGCCCAAGAGACCCAGTACTTC.

The CDR3 is CASSQSPAYQETQYF. The CDR3 DNA follows: TGCGCCAGCAGCCAATCCCCGGCGTACCAAGAGACCCAGTACTTC. The V gene is TRBV4-1, the J gene TRBJ2-5; no clear D. CDR1 and CDR2 (germline): MGHRA, YSYEKL. V was clipped by 2 bases and J by 0 bases, with 10 bases between them. The CDR3 is 15 amino acids.